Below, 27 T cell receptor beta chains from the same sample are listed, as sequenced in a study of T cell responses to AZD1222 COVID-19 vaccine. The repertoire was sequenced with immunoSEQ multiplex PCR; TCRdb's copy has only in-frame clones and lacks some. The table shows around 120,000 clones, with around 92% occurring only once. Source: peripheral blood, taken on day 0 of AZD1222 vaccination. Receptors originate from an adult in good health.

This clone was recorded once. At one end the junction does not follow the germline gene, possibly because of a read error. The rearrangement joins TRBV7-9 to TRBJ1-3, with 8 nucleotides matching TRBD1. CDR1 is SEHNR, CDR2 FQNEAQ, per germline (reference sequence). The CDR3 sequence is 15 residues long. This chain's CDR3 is CASRFGQGTGNTIYF. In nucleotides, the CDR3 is TGTGCCAGCAGATTCGGACAGGGAACTGGGAACACCATATATTTT.

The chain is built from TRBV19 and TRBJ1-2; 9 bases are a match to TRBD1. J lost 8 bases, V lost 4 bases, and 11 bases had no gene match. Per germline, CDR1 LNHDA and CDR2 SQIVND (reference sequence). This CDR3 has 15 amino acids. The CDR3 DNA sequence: TGTGCCAGTAGTACCCTGCCACAGGGGGCTGAGGGCTACACCTTC. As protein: CASSTLPQGAEGYTF.

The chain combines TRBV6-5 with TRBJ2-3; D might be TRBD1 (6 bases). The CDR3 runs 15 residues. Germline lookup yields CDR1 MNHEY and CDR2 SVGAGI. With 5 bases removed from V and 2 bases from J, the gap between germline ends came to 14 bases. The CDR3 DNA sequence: TGTGCCAGCAGTAAACAGGGTGCCCCCACAGATACGCAGTATTTT. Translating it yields CASSKQGAPTDTQYF.

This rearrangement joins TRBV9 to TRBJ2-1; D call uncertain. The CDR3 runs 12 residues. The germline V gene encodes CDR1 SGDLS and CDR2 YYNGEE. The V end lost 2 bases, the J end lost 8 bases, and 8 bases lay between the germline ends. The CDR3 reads CASSVIHHEQFF. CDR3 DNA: TGTGCCAGCAGCGTTATCCATCATGAGCAGTTCTTC.

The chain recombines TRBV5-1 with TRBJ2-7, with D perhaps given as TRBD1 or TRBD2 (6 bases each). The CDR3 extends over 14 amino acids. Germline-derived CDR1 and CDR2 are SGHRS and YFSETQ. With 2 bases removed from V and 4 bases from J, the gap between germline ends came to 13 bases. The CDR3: CASSLGGLQYEQYF. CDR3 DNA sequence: TGCGCCAGCAGCTTAGGGGGGCTACAATACGAGCAGTACTTC.

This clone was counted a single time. The CDR3 nucleotides read TGTGCCAGCAGCGTAGTAAGCAGTAACACTGAAGCTTTCTTT. Translating it yields CASSVVSSNTEAFF. This chain links TRBV9 with TRBJ1-1; D unresolved. The V gene's germline CDR1 is SGDLS and CDR2 YYNGEE. Trimming cost V 0 bases and J 2 bases, with 8 bases left between them. The CDR3 sequence is 14 residues long.

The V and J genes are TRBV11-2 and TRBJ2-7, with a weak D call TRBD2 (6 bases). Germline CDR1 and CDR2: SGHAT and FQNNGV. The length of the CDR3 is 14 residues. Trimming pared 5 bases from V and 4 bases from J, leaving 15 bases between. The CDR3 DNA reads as TGTGCCAGCAGCCTCTTGCGGGGTTGGTACGAGCAGTACTTC. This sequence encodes CASSLLRGWYEQYF.

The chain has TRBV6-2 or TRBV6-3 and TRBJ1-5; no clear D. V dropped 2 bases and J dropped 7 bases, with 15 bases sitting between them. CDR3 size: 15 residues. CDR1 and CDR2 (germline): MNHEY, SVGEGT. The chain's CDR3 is CASSYRASGEQPQHF. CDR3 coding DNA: TGTGCCAGCAGTTACCGGGCCTCCGGAGAGCAGCCCCAGCATTTT.

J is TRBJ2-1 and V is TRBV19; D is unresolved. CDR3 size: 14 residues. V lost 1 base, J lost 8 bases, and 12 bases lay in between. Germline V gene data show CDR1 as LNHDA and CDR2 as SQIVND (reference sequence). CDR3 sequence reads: CASSIATAHHEQFF. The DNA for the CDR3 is TGTGCCAGTAGTATAGCTACGGCACATCATGAGCAGTTCTTC.

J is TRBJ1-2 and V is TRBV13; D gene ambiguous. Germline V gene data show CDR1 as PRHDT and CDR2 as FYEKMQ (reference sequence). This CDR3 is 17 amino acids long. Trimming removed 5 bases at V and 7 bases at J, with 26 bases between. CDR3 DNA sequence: TGTGCCAGCAGCCCCAGGCTTGCAGGATCGGAGGTAGCTGGCTACACCTTC. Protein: CASSPRLAGSEVAGYTF.

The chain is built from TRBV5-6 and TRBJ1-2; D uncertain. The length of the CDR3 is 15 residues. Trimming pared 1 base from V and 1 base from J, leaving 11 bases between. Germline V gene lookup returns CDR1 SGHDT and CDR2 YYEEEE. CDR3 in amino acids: CASSLYYRLNYGYTF. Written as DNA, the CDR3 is TGTGCCAGCAGCTTGTACTACAGACTTAACTATGGCTACACCTTC.

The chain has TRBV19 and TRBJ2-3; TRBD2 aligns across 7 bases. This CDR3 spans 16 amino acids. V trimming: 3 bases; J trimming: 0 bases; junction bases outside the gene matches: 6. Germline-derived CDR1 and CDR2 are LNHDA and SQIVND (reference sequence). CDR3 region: CASSIRLARSTDTQYF. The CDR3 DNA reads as TGTGCCAGTAGTATCCGACTAGCAAGAAGCACAGATACGCAGTATTTT.

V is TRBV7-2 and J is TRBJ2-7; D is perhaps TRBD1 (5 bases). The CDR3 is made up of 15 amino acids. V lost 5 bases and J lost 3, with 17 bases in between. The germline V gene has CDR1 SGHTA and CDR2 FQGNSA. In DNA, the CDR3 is TGTGCCAGCAGCCAAAGACAGTCCCTTCTCTACGAGCAGTACTTC. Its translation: CASSQRQSLLYEQYF.

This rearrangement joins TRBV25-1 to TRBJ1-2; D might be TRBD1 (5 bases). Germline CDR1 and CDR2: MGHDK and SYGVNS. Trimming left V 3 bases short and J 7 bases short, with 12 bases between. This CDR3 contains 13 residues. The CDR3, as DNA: TGTGCCAGCAGTGAGGATTCAGGGTCTGGCTACACCTTC. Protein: CASSEDSGSGYTF.

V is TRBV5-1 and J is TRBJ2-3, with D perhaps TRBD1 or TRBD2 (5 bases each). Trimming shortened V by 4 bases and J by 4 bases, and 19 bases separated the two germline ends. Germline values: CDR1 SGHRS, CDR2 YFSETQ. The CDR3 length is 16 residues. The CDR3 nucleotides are TGCGCCAGCAGCACCCTGCTGGGGGTCGGGTCAGATACGCAGTATTTT. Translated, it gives CASSTLLGVGSDTQYF.

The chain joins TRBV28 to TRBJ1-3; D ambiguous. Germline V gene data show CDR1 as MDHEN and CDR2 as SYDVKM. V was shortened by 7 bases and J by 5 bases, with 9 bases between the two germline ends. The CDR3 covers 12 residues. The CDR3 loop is CASIDFRNTIYF. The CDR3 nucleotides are TGTGCCAGCATTGATTTTAGAAACACCATATATTTT.

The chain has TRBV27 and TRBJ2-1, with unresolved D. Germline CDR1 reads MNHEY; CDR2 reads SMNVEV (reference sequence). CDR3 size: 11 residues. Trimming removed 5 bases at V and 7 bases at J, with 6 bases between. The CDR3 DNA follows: TGTGCCAGCAGTCTTCGAAATGAGCAGTTCTTC. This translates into CASSLRNEQFF.

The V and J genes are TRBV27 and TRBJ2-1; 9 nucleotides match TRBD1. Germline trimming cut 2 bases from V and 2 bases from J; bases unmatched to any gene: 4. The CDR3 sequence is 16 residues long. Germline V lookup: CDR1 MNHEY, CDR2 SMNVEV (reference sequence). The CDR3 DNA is TGTGCCAGCAGTTTAGCCGGGACAGGGACCTACAATGAGCAGTTCTTC. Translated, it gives CASSLAGTGTYNEQFF.

The CDR3 here is CASSSRSPGRYSNQPQHF. CDR3 DNA: TGTGCCAGCAGTTCTAGAAGTCCGGGACGGTATAGCAATCAGCCCCAGCATTTT. The chain couples TRBV28 to TRBJ1-5, with a possible D match to TRBD1 (5 bases). The V gene lost 4 bases and the J gene lost 0 bases, with 19 bases spanning the gap. CDR1 is MDHEN, CDR2 SYDVKM, per germline. The CDR3 is 18 amino acids.

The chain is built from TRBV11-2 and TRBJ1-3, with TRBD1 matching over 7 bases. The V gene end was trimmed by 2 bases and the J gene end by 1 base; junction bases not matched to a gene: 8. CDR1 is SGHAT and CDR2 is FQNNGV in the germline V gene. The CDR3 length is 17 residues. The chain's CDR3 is CASSLRDSQRSGNTIYF. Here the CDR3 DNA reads TGTGCCAGCAGCTTACGGGACAGCCAGCGATCTGGAAACACCATATATTTT.

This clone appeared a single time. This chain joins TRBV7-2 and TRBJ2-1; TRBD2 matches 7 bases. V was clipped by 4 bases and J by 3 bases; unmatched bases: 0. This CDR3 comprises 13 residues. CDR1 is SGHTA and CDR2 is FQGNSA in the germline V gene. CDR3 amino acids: CASSWTSYNEQFF. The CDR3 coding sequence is TGTGCCAGCAGCTGGACTAGCTACAATGAGCAGTTCTTC. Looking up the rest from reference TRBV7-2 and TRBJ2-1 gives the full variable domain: GAGVSQSPSNKVTEKGKDVELRCDPISGHTALYWYRQSLGQGLEFLIYFQGNSAPDKSGLPSDRFSAERTGGSVSTLTIQRTQQEDSAVYLCASSWTSYNEQFFGPGTRLTVL.

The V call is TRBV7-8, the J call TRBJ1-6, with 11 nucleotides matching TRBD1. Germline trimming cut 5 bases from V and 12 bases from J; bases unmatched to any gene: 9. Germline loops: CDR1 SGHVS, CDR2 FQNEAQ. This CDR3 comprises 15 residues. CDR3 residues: CASSKGQGALEPLHF. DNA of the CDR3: TGTGCCAGCAGCAAAGGACAGGGGGCATTAGAACCCCTCCACTTT.

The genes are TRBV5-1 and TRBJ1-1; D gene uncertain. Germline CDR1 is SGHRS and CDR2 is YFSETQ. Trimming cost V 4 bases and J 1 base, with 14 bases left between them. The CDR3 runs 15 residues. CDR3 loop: CASSAQFVANTEAFF. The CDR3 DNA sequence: TGCGCCAGCAGCGCCCAGTTTGTGGCGAACACTGAAGCTTTCTTT.

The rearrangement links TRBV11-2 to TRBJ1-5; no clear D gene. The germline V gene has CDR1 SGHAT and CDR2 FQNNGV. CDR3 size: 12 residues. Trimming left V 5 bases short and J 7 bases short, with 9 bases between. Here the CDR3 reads CASSTPGQPQHF. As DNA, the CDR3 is TGTGCCAGCAGCACCCCGGGACAGCCCCAGCATTTT.

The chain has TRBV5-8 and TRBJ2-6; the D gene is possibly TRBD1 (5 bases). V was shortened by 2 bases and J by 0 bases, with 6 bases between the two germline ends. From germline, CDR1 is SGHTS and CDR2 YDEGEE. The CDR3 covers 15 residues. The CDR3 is CASSFRGSGANVLTF. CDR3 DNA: TGTGCCAGCAGCTTTAGGGGCTCTGGGGCCAACGTCCTGACTTTC. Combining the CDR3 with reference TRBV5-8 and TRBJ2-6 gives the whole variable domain EAGVTQSPTHLIKTRGQQATLRCSPISGHTSVYWYQQALGLGLQFLLWYDEGEERNRGNFPPRFSGRQFPNYSSELNVNALELEDSALYLCASSFRGSGANVLTFGAGSRLTVL.

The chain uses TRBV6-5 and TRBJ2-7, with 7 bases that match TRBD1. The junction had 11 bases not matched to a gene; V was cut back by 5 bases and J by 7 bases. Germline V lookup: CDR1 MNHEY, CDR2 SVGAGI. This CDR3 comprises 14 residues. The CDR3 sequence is CASSPRGGRGEQYF. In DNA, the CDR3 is TGTGCCAGCAGTCCCCGAGGGGGCCGTGGTGAGCAGTACTTC.

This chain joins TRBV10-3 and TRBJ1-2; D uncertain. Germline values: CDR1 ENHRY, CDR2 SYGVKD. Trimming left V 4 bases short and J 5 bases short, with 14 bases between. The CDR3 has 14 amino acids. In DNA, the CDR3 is TGTGCCATCAGTGTAGGGCAGGCAACTTATGGCTACACCTTC. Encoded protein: CAISVGQATYGYTF.